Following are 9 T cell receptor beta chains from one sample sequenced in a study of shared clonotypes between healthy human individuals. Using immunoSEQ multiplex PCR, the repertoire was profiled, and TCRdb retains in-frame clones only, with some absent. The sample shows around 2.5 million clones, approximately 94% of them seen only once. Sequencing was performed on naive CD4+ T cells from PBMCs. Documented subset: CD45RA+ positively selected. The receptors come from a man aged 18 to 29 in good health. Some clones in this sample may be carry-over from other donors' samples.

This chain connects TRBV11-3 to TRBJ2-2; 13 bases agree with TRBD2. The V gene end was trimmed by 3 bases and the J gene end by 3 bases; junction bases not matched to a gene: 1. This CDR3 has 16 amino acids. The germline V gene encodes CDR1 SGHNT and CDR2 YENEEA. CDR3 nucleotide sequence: TGTGCCAGCAGCTTGGGGACTAGCGGGGACACCGGGGAGCTGTTTTTT. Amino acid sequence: CASSLGTSGDTGELFF. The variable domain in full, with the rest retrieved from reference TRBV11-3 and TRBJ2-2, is EAGVVQSPRYKIIEKKQPVAFWCNPISGHNTLYWYLQNLGQGPELLIRYENEEAVDDSQLPKDRFSAERLKGVDSTLKIQPAELGDSAVYLCASSLGTSGDTGELFFGEGSRLTVL.

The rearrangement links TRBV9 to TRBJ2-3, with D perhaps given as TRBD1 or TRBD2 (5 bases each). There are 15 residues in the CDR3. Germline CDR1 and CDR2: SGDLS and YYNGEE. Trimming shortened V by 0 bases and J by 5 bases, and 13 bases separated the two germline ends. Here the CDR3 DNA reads TGTGCCAGCAGCGTAGACGCAGGGACGGGAGATACGCAGTATTTT. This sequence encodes CASSVDAGTGDTQYF. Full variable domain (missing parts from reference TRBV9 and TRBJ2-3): DSGVTQTPKHLITATGQRVTLRCSPRSGDLSVYWYQQSLDQGLQFLIQYYNGEERAKGNILERFSAQQFPDLHSELNLSSLELGDSALYFCASSVDAGTGDTQYFGPGTRLTVL.

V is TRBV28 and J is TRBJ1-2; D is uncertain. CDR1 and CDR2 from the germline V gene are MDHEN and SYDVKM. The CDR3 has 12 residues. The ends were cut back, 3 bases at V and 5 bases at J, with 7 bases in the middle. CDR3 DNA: TGTGCCAGCAGTTTTAAAGAATATGGCTACACCTTC. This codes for CASSFKEYGYTF.

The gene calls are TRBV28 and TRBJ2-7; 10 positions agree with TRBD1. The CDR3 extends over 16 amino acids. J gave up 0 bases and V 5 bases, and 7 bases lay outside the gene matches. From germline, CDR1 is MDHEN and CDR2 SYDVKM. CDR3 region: CASSPMGQGSSYEQYF. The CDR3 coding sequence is TGTGCCAGCAGTCCAATGGGACAGGGGAGCTCCTACGAGCAGTACTTC.

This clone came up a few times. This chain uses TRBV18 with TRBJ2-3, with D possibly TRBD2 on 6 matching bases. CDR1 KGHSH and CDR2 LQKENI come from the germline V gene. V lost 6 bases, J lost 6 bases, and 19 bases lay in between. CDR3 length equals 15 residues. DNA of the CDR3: TGTGCCAGCTCCCTCAGGGCGGGGCTGCAGGATACGCAGTATTTT. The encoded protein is CASSLRAGLQDTQYF.

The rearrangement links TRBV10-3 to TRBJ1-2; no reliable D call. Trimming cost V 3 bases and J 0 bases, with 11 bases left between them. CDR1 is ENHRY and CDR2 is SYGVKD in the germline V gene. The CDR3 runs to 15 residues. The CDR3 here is CAISDSTDPNYGYTF. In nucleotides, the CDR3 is TGTGCCATCAGTGATTCAACGGATCCTAACTATGGCTACACCTTC.

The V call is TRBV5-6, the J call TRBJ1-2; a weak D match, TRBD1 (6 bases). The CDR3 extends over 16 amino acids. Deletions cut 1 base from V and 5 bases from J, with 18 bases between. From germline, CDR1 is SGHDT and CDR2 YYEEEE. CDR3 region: CASSLYTGTMGYGYTF. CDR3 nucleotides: TGTGCCAGCAGCTTGTATACAGGGACGATGGGGTATGGCTACACCTTC.

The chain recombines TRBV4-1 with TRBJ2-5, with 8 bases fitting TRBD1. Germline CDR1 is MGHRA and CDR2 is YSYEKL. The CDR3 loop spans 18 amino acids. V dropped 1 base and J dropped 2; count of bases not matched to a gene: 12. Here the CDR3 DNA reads TGCGCCAGCAGCCAAGTGGTGTGGGGACAGGCACCTCAAGAGACCCAGTACTTC. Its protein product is CASSQVVWGQAPQETQYF.

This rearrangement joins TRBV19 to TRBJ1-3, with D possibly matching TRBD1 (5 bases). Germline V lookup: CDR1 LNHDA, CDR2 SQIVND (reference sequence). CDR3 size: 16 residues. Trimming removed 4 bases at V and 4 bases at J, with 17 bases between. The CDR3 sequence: CASSKGGDPIGNTIYF. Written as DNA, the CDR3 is TGTGCCAGTAGTAAGGGAGGGGACCCGATCGGAAACACCATATATTTT.